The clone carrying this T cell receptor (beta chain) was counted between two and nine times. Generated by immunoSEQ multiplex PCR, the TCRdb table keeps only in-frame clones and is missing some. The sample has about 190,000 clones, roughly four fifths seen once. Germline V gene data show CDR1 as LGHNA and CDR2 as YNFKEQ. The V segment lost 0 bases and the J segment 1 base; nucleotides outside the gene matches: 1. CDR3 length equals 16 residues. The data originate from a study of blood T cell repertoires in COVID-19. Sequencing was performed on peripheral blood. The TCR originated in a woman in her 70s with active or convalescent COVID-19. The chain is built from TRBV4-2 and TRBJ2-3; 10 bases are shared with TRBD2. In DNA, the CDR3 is TGTGCCAGCAGCCAAGATCTAGCGGGAGGCACAGATACGCAGTATTTT. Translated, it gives CASSQDLAGGTDTQYF.